The clone carrying this T cell receptor beta chain appeared a few times. The antigen remains undetermined. There are 17 residues in the CDR3. V was pared by 1 base and J by 1 base, with 5 bases of the junction left unmatched. Germline V gene sequence: CDR1 SGHAT, CDR2 FQDESV (reference sequence). These data belong to a study of response to subunit inactivated influenza vaccine. Overall study results and limits: Each seasonal influenza vaccination recruits few new T cells, the authors suggested.

MiXCR was run by TCRdb on the RT-PCR reads, yielding one entry per CDR3 protein. Of about 500,000 distinct CDR3 sequences in the sample, more than 15% were seen once. The sequenced sample was CD4+ T cells sorted from PBMCs, obtained roughly 24 months after vaccination. The rearrangement uses TRBV11-1 and TRBJ1-5; 9 nucleotides line up with TRBD1. This TCR was sampled from a man in his fifties or sixties who received an inactivated influenza vaccine. This chain's CDR3 is CASSLGTGATSNQPQHF. CDR3 bases: TGTGCCAGCAGCTTAGGGACAGGGGCGACCAGCAATCAGCCCCAGCATTTT. Complete variable domain (other parts from reference TRBV11-1 and TRBJ1-5): EAEVAQSPRYKITEKSQAVAFWCDPISGHATLYWYRQILGQGPELLVQFQDESVVDDSQLPKDRFSAERLKGVDSTLKIQPAELGDSAMYLCASSLGTGATSNQPQHFGDGTRLSIL.